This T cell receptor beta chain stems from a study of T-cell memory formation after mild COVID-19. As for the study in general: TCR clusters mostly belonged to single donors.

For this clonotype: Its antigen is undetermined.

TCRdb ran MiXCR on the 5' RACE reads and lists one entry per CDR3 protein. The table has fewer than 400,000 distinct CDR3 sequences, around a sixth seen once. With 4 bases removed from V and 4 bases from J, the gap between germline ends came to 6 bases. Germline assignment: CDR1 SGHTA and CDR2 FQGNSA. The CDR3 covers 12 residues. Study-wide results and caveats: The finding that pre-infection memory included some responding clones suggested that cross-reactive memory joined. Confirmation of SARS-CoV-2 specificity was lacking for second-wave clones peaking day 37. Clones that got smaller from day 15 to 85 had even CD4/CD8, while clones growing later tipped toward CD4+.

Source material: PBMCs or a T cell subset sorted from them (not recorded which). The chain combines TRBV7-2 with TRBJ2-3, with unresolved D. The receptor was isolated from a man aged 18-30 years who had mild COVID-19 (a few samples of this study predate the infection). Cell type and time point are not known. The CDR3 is CASSSWADTQYF. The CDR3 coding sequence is TGTGCCAGCAGCTCGTGGGCAGATACGCAGTATTTT.